This T cell receptor (beta chain) was profiled in a study of blood T cell repertoires in COVID-19. Assay: immunoSEQ multiplex PCR; the TCRdb copy retains only in-frame clones and omits some. The sample lists approximately 74,000 clones, 79% occurring once. From germline, CDR1 is SGHRS and CDR2 YFSETQ. The V gene end was trimmed by 0 bases and the J gene end by 8 bases; junction bases not matched to a gene: 4. CDR3 length: 15 residues. This sequence originates from a human donor in a cohort sampled during active COVID-19. The chain has TRBV5-1 and TRBJ2-1; 11 positions agree with TRBD2. The sequenced material came from peripheral blood. The CDR3 DNA reads as TGCGCCAGCAGCTTGGGCACTAGCGGGAGCCATGAGCAGTTCTTC. Translated, it gives CASSLGTSGSHEQFF.